These 12 T cell receptor beta chains share one sample of origin, sequenced in a study of blood T cell repertoires in COVID-19. Generated by immunoSEQ multiplex PCR, the TCRdb table keeps only in-frame clones and is missing some. The sample consists of 200,000 or so clones, 88% of them appearing once. The sequenced sample was PBMCs or T cells enriched from blood (not recorded which). The source is a woman under 40 who had been exposed to COVID-19.

This rearrangement joins TRBV19 to TRBJ2-3; the D is unclear. Germline V gene lookup returns CDR1 LNHDA and CDR2 SQIVND (reference sequence). V shed 3 bases and J shed 1 base, with 11 bases lying between them. The CDR3 loop spans 15 amino acids. In DNA, the CDR3 is TGTGCCAGTAGTATTGCAGGTCAGGGCACAGATACGCAGTATTTT. This encodes CASSIAGQGTDTQYF.

The chain couples TRBV5-1 to TRBJ1-1; D ambiguous. The germline gives CDR1 SGHRS, CDR2 YFSETQ. The length of the CDR3 is 12 residues. V was trimmed by 6 bases and J by 7 bases, leaving 13 bases between them. CDR3 amino acids: CASTSWSGEAFF. The DNA for the CDR3 is TGCGCCAGCACCTCGTGGAGTGGTGAAGCTTTCTTT.

V usage is TRBV21-1 and J usage is TRBJ2-1; the listed D gene, TRBD1, was not tested against the DNA. TRBV21-1 is marked as a pseudogene. The CDR3 is 13 residues long. As DNA, the CDR3 is TGTGCCAGCGGTCAGACAGGAAAAAATGAGCAGTTCTTC. Translated: CASGQTGKNEQFF.

The chain joins TRBV2 to TRBJ2-3; no definite D call. Germline loops: CDR1 SNHLY, CDR2 FYNNEI. V was clipped by 2 bases and J by 6 bases, with 6 bases between them. This CDR3 has 12 amino acids. CDR3 region: CASSESADTQYF. The CDR3, as DNA: TGTGCCAGCAGTGAAAGTGCGGATACGCAGTATTTT.

This clone was counted a few times. This rearrangement joins TRBV2 to TRBJ1-5; no clear D. The germline gives CDR1 SNHLY, CDR2 FYNNEI. This CDR3 is 14 amino acids long. Trimming took off 2 bases at V and 2 bases at J, with 7 bases between the two ends. This CDR3 reads CASSEIGGNQPQHF. The CDR3 DNA follows: TGTGCCAGCAGTGAAATCGGGGGCAATCAGCCCCAGCATTTT. The whole variable domain, filled in from reference TRBV2 and TRBJ1-5, reads EPEVTQTPSHQVTQMGQEVILRCVPISNHLYFYWYRQILGQKVEFLVSFYNNEISEKSEIFDDQFSVERPDGSNFTLKIRSTKLEDSAMYFCASSEIGGNQPQHFGDGTRLSIL.

The genes are TRBV19 and TRBJ2-1, with TRBD2 identical over 8 bases. CDR3 length equals 12 residues. V trimming: 5 bases; J trimming: 12 bases; junction bases outside the gene matches: 6. Germline CDR1 and CDR2: LNHDA and SQIVND (reference sequence). The CDR3 nucleotides read TGTGCCAGTAGTGAATTCACTAGCGGGCAGTTCTTC. Its translation is CASSEFTSGQFF.

The J gene is TRBJ2-5, the V gene TRBV7-9; 8 bases are shared with TRBD2. The CDR3 consists of 14 residues. Germline V gene sequence: CDR1 SEHNR, CDR2 FQNEAQ (reference sequence). Unmatched junction bases numbered 3, after V lost 5 bases and J lost 1 base. The CDR3 DNA sequence: TGTGCCAGCAGCCCTAGCGGGCCCCAAGAGACCCAGTACTTC. Translation gives CASSPSGPQETQYF. The full variable domain, in which reference TRBV7-9 and TRBJ2-5 provide the parts outside the CDR3, is DTGVSQNPRHKITKRGQNVTFRCDPISEHNRLYWYRQTLGQGPEFLTYFQNEAQLEKSRLLSDRFSAERPKGSFSTLEIQRTEQGDSAMYLCASSPSGPQETQYFGPGTRLLVL.

The gene calls are TRBV19 and TRBJ2-5; TRBD2 agrees at 10 bases. J lost 0 bases, V lost 3 bases, and 1 base had no gene match. The CDR3 extends over 15 amino acids. CDR1 is LNHDA, CDR2 SQIVND, per germline (reference sequence). CDR3 nucleotide sequence: TGTGCCAGTAGTATGACTAGCGGGCACCAAGAGACCCAGTACTTC. It encodes CASSMTSGHQETQYF.

The V gene is TRBV19, the J gene TRBJ2-5; 8 bases are a match to TRBD1. Trimming cost V 6 bases and J 2 bases; bases outside gene matches: 5. Germline values: CDR1 LNHDA, CDR2 SQIVND (reference sequence). The CDR3 length is 14 residues. CDR3 nucleotides: TGTGCCAGTAGGGACAGGGATCGGCAAGAGACCCAGTACTTC. Encoded protein: CASRDRDRQETQYF. Filled out from reference TRBV19 and TRBJ2-5, the complete variable domain reads DGGITQSPKYLFRKEGQNVTLSCEQNLNHDAMYWYRQDPGQGLRLIYYSQIVNDFQKGDIAEGYSVSREKKESFPLTVTSAQKNPTAFYLCASRDRDRQETQYFGPGTRLLVL.

This sequence joins TRBV6-1 and TRBJ1-5; 7 bases agree with TRBD1. V was pared by 2 bases and J by 2 bases, with 6 bases of the junction left unmatched. The CDR3 has 16 amino acids. CDR1 MNHNS and CDR2 SASEGT come from the germline V gene. CDR3 DNA sequence: TGTGCCAGCAGTGAACACAGGGGAAGGGGCAATCAGCCCCAGCATTTT. This encodes CASSEHRGRGNQPQHF.

J is TRBJ1-3 and V is TRBV7-8; D call uncertain. The CDR3 loop spans 14 amino acids. The germline V gene has CDR1 SGHVS and CDR2 FQNEAQ. Trimming took 1 base from V and 3 from J, leaving 7 bases between them. Written as DNA, the CDR3 is TGTGCCAGCAGCTTAGACGGGGTTGGAAACACCATATATTTT. Translated, it gives CASSLDGVGNTIYF.

V and J are TRBV9 and TRBJ2-2; unclear D gene. Germline V lookup: CDR1 SGDLS, CDR2 YYNGEE. There are 13 residues in the CDR3. Trimming left V 1 base short and J 4 bases short, with 5 bases between. The CDR3: CASSVLSTGELFF. The CDR3 DNA follows: TGTGCCAGCAGCGTACTTTCCACCGGGGAGCTGTTTTTT.